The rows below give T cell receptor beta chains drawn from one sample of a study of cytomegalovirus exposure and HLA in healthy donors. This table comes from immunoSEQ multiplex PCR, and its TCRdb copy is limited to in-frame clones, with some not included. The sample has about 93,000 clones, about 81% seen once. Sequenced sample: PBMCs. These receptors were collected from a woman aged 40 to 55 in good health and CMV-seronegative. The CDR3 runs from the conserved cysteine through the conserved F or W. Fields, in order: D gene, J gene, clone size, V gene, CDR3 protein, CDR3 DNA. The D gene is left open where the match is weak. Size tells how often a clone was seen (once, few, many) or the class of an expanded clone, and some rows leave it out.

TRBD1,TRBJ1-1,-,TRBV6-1,CASRLGQGLAEAFF,TGTGCCAGTCGACTTGGACAGGGCCTTGCTGAAGCTTTCTTT
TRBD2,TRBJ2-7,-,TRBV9,CASSPSGVGEQYF,TGTGCCAGCAGTCCTAGCGGTGTAGGAGAGCAGTACTTC
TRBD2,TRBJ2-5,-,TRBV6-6,CASRPSGSKETQYF,TGTGCCAGCCGCCCGAGCGGGAGCAAGGAGACCCAGTACTTC
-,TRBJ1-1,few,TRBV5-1,CASSLTVMNTEAFF,TGCGCCAGCAGCTTGACAGTGATGAACACTGAAGCTTTCTTT
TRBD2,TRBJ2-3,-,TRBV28,CASIELAGHTDTQYF,TGTGCCAGCATCGAACTAGCGGGACACACAGATACGCAGTATTTT
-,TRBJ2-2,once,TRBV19,CASSTQGRVGELFF,TGTGCCAGTAGTACGCAGGGGAGGGTCGGGGAGCTGTTTTTT
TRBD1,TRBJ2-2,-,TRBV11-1,CASSPRDRHTGELFF,TGTGCCAGCAGCCCACGGGACAGGCACACCGGGGAGCTGTTTTTT
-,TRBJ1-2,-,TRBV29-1,CSVVSTGANYGYTF,TGCAGCGTCGTCTCGACAGGAGCTAACTATGGCTACACCTTC
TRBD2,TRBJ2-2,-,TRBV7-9,CASILARGTGELFF,TGTGCCAGCATACTAGCGCGAGGCACCGGGGAGCTGTTTTTT
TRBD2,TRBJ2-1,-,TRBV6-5,CASSRGGEAYNEQFF,TGTGCCAGCAGTCGCGGGGGGGAGGCGTACAATGAGCAGTTCTTC
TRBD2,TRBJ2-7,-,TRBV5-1,CASSPGTSGSGEQYF,TGCGCCAGCAGCCCGGGGACTAGCGGGAGTGGCGAGCAGTACTTC
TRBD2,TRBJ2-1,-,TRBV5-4,CASSLAVAGSRNEQFF,TGTGCCAGCAGCTTGGCAGTAGCGGGGAGTCGGAATGAGCAGTTCTTC
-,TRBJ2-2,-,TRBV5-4,CASSLVSNTGELFF,TGTGCCAGCAGCTTGGTTAGTAACACCGGGGAGCTGTTTTTT
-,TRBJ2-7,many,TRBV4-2,CASSQETGSSYEQYF,TGTGCCAGCAGCCAAGAAACAGGGAGCTCCTACGAGCAGTACTTC
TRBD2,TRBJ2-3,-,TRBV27,CASSSTSGPSTDTQYF,TGTGCCAGCAGTTCGACTAGCGGGCCTAGCACAGATACGCAGTATTTT
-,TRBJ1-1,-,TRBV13,CASSLGVRVTTEAFF,TGTGCCAGCAGCTTAGGCGTTCGGGTGACCACTGAAGCTTTCTTT
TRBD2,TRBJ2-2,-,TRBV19,CAIPGGLAGVGNTGELFF,TGTGCCATCCCCGGAGGGCTAGCGGGAGTCGGGAACACCGGGGAGCTGTTTTTT
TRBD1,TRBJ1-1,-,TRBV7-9,CASRRAGQGRRAFF,TGTGCCAGCAGACGGGCCGGACAGGGGAGACGAGCTTTCTTT
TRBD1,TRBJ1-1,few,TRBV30,CAWSHRGVKSEAFF,TGTGCCTGGAGTCACAGGGGGGTCAAGAGTGAAGCTTTCTTT
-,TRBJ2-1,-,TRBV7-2,CASSPSYGGNSEQFF,TGTGCCAGCAGCCCTAGTTATGGGGGGAATTCTGAGCAGTTCTTC
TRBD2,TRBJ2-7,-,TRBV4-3,CASSPGLADYEQYF,TGCGCCAGCAGCCCTGGACTAGCAGACTACGAGCAGTACTTC
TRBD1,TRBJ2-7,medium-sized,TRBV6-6,CASSQGETYEQYF,TGTGCCAGCAGCCAGGGGGAGACCTACGAGCAGTACTTC
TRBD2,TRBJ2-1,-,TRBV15,CATIPQVAGGSYNEQFF,TGTGCCACCATCCCGCAGGTCGCGGGAGGCTCCTACAATGAGCAGTTCTTC
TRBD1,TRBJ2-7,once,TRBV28,CASSGGYSGTGTYEQYF,TGTGCCAGCAGTGGGGGTTACTCCGGGACAGGTACCTACGAGCAGTACTTC
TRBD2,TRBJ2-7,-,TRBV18,CASSKTAGSSYEQYF,TGTGCCAGCTCAAAAACAGCGGGAAGCTCCTACGAGCAGTACTTC
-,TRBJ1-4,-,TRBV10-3,CAISDRLPTNEKLFF,TGTGCCATCAGTGACAGACTCCCAACTAATGAAAAACTGTTTTTT
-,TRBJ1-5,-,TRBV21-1,CASSNNGGDNQPQHF,TGTGCCAGCAGCAACAATGGAGGGGACAATCAGCCCCAGCATTTT
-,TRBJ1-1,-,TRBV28,CASSLEITGNTEAFF,TGTGCCAGCAGTTTAGAAATCACAGGGAACACTGAAGCTTTCTTT
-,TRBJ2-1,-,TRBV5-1,CASSSQVANEQFF,TGCGCCAGCAGCTCCCAGGTTGCCAATGAGCAGTTCTTC
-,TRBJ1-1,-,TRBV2,CASSEEGVWGTEAFF,TGTGCCAGCAGTGAAGAGGGGGTGTGGGGCACTGAAGCTTTCTTT
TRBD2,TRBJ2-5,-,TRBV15,CATFRTGEGETQYF,TGTGCCACTTTTAGGACTGGGGAGGGAGAGACCCAGTACTTC
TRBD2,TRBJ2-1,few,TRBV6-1,CASGAGLAEKSSYNEQFF,TGTGCCAGCGGTGCGGGACTAGCGGAGAAGAGCTCCTACAATGAGCAGTTCTTC
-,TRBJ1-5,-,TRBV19,CASSIRAEGQPQHF,TGTGCCAGTAGTATCAGGGCGGAGGGTCAGCCCCAGCATTTT
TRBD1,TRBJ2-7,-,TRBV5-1,CASSLRGQTGGEQYF,TGCGCCAGCAGCCTACGCGGCCAGACAGGGGGTGAGCAGTACTTC
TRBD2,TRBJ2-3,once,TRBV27,CASSPRLAGGPSAQYF,TGTGCCAGCAGTCCCCGACTAGCGGGAGGGCCGAGTGCGCAGTATTTT
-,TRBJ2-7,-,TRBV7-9,CASSPIVRGADYEQYF,TGTGCCAGCAGCCCGATCGTCCGTGGGGCCGACTACGAGCAGTACTTC